This T cell receptor (beta chain) originates from a study of CD8 T cells in ankylosing spondylitis. Findings of the study overall: Ankylosing spondylitis blood seemed to carry a telltale TCR beta motif made of roughly 8 highly homologous variants.

TCRdb reprocessed the 5' RACE reads via MiXCR and lists one record per CDR3 protein. Among about 840,000 distinct CDR3 sequences listed, 10% to 15% were seen once. This clonotype has just a few counts. Its antigen is unidentified. The germline CDR1 and CDR2 sequences are SEHNR and FQNEAQ (reference sequence). The germline V and J ends were trimmed by 5 bases and 5 bases, with 24 bases remaining between them. The length of the CDR3 is 17 residues. Sequenced sample: blood, either unsorted or a sorted T cell fraction (not recorded which). The chain combines TRBV7-9 with TRBJ1-2, with D possibly matching TRBD1 (5 bases). The sequence was collected from a male donor with ankylosing spondylitis. The CDR3 region has the DNA TGTGCCAGCAGCAGAGGCCGGGGCCCTCAACCGTCATATGGCTACACCTTC. It encodes CASSRGRGPQPSYGYTF.